This T cell receptor beta chain was obtained from a study of T cell changes during pregnancy in multiple sclerosis. V trimming: 6 bases; J trimming: 5 bases; junction bases outside the gene matches: 4. Looked up from germline, CDR1 is SQVTM and CDR2 is ANQGSEA. CDR3 length: 12 amino acids. Some clones are missing from TCRdb's copy, which holds only in-frame ones; the method was immunoSEQ multiplex PCR. The data hold 66,000 or so clones, with 75% to 90% observed a single time. V is TRBV29-1 and J is TRBJ2-5, with 9 bases aligning to TRBD1. The sequenced sample was peripheral blood, obtained in the first trimester of pregnancy. The source of this sequence is a female donor in good health, enrolled as a control in a pregnancy study. Here the CDR3 DNA reads TGCAGCGTCCGGGACAGGGTCGAGACCCAGTACTTC. This translates into CSVRDRVETQYF.